The T cell receptor beta chain described here comes from a study of CD8+ T cells in alopecia areata. Findings and limits, study-wide: Scalp repertoires also include resident alphabeta T cells from normal skin. Lesional scalp exceeded normal scalp in clonality, especially in alopecia totalis/universalis. Compared with mice, patients displayed less clear TCR sharing, possibly for HLA-related reasons.

Turning to this clone: Its specificity is not known.

Looked up from germline, CDR1 is SGHTA and CDR2 is FQGNSA. This CDR3 is built from 14 residues. The ends were cut back, 3 bases at V and 5 bases at J, with 8 bases in the middle. As the sequencing template, cDNA was produced by extracting RNA and reverse transcribing it. TCRdb's copy holds only in-frame clones and misses some; the assay was immunoSEQ multiplex PCR. The data contain 95,000 to 120,000 clones, 59% of them seen just once; the ten biggest clones take up approximately 22%. The genes are TRBV7-2 and TRBJ1-6, with unresolved D. This receptor was obtained from a human donor in good health. The sequencing sample was made of CD8+ T cells sorted from blood. DNA of the CDR3: TGTGCCAGCAGCTTCACAAGAGATAATTCACCCCTCCACTTT. Translation: CASSFTRDNSPLHF. Full variable domain (missing parts from reference TRBV7-2 and TRBJ1-6): GAGVSQSPSNKVTEKGKDVELRCDPISGHTALYWYRQSLGQGLEFLIYFQGNSAPDKSGLPSDRFSAERTGGSVSTLTIQRTQQEDSAVYLCASSFTRDNSPLHFGNGTRLTVT.